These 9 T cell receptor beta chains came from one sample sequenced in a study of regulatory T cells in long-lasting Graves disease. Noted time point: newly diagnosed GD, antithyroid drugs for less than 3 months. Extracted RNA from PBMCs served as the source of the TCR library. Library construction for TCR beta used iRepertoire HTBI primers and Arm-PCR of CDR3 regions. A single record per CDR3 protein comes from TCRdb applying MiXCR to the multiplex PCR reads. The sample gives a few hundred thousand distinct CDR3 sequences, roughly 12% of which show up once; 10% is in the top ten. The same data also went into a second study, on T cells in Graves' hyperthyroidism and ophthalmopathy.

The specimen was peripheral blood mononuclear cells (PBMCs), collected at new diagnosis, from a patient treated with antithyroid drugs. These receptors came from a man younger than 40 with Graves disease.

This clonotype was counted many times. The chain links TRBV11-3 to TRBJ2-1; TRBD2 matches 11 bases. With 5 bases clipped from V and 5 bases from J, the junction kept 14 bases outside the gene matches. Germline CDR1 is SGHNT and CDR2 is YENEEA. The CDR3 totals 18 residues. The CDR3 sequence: CASSPGASGRLGDNEQFF. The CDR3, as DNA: TGTGCCAGCAGCCCCGGAGCTAGCGGGAGGCTGGGGGACAATGAGCAGTTCTTC.

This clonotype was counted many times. CDR3 sequence reads: CASSFRGRDYYEQYF. The CDR3 bases are TGTGCCAGCAGCTTTAGGGGACGGGATTACTACGAGCAGTACTTC. The chain has TRBV11-2 and TRBJ2-7; D is possibly TRBD1 or TRBD2 (5 bases each). This CDR3 has 15 residues. Germline-derived CDR1 and CDR2 are SGHAT and FQNNGV. Trimming removed 3 bases at V and 3 bases at J, with 15 bases between. The full variable domain, completed using reference TRBV11-2 and TRBJ2-7, is EAGVAQSPRYKIIEKRQSVAFWCNPISGHATLYWYQQILGQGPKLLIQFQNNGVVDDSQLPKDRFSAERLKGVDSTLKIQPAKLEDSAVYLCASSFRGRDYYEQYFGPGTRLTVT.

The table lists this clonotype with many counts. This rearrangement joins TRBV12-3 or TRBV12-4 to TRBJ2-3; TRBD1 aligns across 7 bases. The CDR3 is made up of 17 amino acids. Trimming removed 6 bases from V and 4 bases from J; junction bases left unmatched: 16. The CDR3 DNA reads TGTGCCAGCAGCCACCCTGAGACAGGGAAAGGGTCAGATACGCAGTATTTT. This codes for CASSHPETGKGSDTQYF.

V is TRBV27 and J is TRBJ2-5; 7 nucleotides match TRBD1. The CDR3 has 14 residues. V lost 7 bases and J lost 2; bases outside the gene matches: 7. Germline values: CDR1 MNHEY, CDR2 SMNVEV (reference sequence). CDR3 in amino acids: CASKPRGWQETQYF. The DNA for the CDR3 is TGTGCCAGCAAACCCAGGGGGTGGCAAGAGACCCAGTACTTC.

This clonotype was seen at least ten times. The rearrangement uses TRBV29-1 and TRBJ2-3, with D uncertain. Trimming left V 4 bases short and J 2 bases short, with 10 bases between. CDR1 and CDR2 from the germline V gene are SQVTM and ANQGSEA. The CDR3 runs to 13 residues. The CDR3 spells CSVVVSITDTQYF. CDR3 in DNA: TGCAGCGTTGTTGTCTCCATCACAGATACGCAGTATTTT.

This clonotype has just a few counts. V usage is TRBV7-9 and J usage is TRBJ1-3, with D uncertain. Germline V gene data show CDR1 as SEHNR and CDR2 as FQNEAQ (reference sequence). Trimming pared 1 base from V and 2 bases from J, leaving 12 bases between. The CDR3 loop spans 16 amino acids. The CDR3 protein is CASSLDGLRPGNTIYF. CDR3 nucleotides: TGTGCCAGCAGCTTAGATGGGCTGCGCCCTGGAAACACCATATATTTT.

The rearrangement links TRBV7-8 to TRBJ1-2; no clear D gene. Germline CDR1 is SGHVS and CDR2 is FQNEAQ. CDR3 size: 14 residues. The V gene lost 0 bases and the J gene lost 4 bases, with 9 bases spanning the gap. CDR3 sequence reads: CASSLARVGYGYTF. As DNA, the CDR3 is TGTGCCAGCAGCTTAGCGCGAGTTGGCTATGGCTACACCTTC.

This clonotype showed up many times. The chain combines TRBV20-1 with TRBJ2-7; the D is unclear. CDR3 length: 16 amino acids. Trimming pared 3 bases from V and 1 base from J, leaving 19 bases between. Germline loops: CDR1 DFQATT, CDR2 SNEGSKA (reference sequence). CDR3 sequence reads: CSARGTSTWDSYEQYF. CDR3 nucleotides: TGCAGTGCTAGGGGTACCTCCACATGGGATTCCTACGAGCAGTACTTC.

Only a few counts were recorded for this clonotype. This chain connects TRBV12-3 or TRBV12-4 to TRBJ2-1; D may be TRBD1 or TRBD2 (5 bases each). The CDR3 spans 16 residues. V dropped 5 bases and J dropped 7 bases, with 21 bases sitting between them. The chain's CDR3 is CASSIGTPLMGNEQFF. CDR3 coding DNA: TGTGCCAGCAGTATCGGGACCCCCTTGATGGGAAATGAGCAGTTCTTC.